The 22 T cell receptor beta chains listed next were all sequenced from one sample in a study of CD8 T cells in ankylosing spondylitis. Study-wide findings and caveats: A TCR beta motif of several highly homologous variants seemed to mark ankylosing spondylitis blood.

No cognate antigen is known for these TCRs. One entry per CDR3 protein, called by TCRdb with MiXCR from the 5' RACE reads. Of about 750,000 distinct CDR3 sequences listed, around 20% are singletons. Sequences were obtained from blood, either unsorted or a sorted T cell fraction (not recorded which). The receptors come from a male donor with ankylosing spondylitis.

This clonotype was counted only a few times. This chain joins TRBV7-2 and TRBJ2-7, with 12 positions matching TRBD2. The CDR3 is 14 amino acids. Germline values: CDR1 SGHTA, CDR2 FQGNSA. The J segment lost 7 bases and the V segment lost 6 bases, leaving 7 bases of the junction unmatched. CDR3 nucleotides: TGTGCCAGCAGAGACAAAGGACTAGCGGGGGAGCAGTACTTC. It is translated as CASRDKGLAGEQYF.

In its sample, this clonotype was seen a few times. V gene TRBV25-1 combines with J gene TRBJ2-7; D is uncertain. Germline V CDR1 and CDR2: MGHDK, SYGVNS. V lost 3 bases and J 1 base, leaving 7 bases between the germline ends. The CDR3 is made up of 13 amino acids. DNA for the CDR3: TGTGCCAGCAGTGAGTTCGGATCCTACGAGCAGTACTTC. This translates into CASSEFGSYEQYF.

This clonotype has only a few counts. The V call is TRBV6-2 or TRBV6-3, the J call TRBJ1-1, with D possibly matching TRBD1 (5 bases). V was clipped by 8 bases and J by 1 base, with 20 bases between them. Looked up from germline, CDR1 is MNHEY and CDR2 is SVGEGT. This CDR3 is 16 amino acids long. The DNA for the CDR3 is TGTGCCAGCCGAACTAATTTGGGACGGCGGAACACTGAAGCTTTCTTT. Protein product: CASRTNLGRRNTEAFF.

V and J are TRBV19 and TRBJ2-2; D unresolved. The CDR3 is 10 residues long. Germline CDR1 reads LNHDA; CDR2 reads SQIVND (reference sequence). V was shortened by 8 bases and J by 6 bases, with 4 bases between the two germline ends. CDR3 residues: CASGPGELFF. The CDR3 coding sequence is TGTGCCAGTGGGCCCGGGGAGCTGTTTTTT.

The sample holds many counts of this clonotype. The CDR3, as DNA: TGTGCCAGCAGCACGGGACACGGCTTTGAAAAACTGTTTTTT. Translated: CASSTGHGFEKLFF. This chain uses TRBV5-5 with TRBJ1-4; perhaps TRBD1 as D (6 bases). The CDR3 covers 14 residues. The germline CDR1 and CDR2 sequences are SGHKS and YYEKEE (reference sequence). The V end was cut by 4 bases, the J end by 7 bases, with 14 bases between.

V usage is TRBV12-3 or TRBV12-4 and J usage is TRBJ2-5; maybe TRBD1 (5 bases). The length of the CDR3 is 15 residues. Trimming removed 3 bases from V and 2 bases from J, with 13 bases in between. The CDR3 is CASSFDASGQETQYF. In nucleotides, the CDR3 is TGTGCCAGCAGTTTCGATGCCTCAGGGCAAGAGACCCAGTACTTC.

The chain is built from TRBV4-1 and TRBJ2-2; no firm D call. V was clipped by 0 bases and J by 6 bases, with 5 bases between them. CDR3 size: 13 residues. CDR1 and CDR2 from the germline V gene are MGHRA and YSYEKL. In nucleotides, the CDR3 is TGCGCCAGCAGCCAAGAGTCAGCCGGGGAGCTGTTTTTT. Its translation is CASSQESAGELFF.

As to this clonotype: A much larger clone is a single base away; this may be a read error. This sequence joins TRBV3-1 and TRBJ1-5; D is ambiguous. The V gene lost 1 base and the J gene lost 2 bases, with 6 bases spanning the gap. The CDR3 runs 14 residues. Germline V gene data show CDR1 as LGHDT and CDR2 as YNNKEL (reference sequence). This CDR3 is CASSQGAGNQPQHF. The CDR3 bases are TGTGCCAGCAGCCAAGGGGCCGGCAATCAGCCCCAGCATTTT.

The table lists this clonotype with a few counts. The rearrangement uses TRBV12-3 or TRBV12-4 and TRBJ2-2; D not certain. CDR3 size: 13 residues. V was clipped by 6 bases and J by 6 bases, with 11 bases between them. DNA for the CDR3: TGTGCCAGCAGCCTAACACCGGCCGGGGAGCTGTTTTTT. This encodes CASSLTPAGELFF.

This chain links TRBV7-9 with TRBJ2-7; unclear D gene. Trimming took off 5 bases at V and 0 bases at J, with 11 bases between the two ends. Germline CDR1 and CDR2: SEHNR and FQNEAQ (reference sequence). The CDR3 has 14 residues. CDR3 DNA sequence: TGTGCCAGCAGCCCCACCGATAGCTCCTACGAGCAGTACTTC. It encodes CASSPTDSSYEQYF.

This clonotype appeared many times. The CDR3 reads CSVGGVRGEKLFF. CDR3 nucleotides: TGCAGCGTTGGAGGGGTACGGGGTGAAAAACTGTTTTTT. J is TRBJ1-4 and V is TRBV29-1, with D possibly being TRBD1 (5 bases). Germline lookup yields CDR1 SQVTM and CDR2 ANQGSEA. The CDR3 extends over 13 amino acids. V gave up 4 bases and J gave up 7 bases, with 13 bases separating them.

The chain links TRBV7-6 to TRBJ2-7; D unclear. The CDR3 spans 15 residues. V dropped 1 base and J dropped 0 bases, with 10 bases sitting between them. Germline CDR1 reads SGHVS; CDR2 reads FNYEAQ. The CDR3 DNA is TGTGCCAGCAGCTTAGGAGTCCTGAGCTCCTACGAGCAGTACTTC. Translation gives CASSLGVLSSYEQYF. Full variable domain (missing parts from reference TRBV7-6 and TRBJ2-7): GAGVSQSPRYKVTKRGQDVALRCDPISGHVSLYWYRQALGQGPEFLTYFNYEAQQDKSGLPNDRFSAERPEGSISTLTIQRTEQRDSAMYRCASSLGVLSSYEQYFGPGTRLTVT.

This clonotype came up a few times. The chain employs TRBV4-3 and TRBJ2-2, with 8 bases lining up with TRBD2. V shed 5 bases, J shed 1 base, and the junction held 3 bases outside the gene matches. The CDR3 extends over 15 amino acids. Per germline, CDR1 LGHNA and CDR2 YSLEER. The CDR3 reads CASSYTSGNTGELFF. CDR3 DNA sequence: TGCGCCAGCAGCTACACTAGCGGGAACACCGGGGAGCTGTTTTTT.

CDR3 in DNA: TGCGCCAGCAGCTTGGGGCCTAGCGGGAACTCCCAAGAGACCCAGTACTTC. This gives the protein CASSLGPSGNSQETQYF. The V gene is TRBV5-1, the J gene TRBJ2-5; 9 nucleotides align to TRBD2. CDR1 and CDR2 (germline): SGHRS, YFSETQ. The length of the CDR3 is 17 residues. Trimming took 0 bases from V and 1 from J; bases not matched to a gene: 7.

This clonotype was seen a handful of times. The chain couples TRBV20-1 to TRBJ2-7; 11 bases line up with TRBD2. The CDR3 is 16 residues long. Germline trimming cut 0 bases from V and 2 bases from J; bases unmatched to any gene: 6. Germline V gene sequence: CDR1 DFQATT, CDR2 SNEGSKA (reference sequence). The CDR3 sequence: CSARDPTSGSTYEQYF. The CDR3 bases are TGCAGTGCTAGAGACCCCACTAGCGGGAGCACCTACGAGCAGTACTTC.

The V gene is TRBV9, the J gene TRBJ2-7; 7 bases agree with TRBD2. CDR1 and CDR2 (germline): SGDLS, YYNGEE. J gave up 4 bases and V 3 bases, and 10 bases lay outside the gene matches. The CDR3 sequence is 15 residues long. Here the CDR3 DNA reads TGTGCCAGCAGCGCTTCCCCGGGACTACAATACGAGCAGTACTTC. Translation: CASSASPGLQYEQYF.

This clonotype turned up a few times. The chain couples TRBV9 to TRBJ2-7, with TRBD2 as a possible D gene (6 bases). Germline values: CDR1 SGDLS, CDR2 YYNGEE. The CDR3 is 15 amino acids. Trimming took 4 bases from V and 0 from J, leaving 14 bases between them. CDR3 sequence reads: CASSKRDSSSYEQYF. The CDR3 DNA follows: TGTGCCAGCAGCAAACGGGACTCGAGCTCCTACGAGCAGTACTTC.

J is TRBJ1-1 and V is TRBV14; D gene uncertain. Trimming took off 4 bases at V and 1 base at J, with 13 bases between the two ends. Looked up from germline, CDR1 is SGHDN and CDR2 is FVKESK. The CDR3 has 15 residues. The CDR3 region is CASSRLGVSNTEAFF. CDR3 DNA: TGTGCCAGCAGCCGTCTGGGAGTTTCGAACACTGAAGCTTTCTTT.

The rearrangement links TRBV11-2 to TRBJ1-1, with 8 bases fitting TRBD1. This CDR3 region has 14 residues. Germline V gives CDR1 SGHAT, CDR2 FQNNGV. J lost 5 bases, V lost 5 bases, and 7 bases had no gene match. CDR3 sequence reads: CASSLRTGRTEAFF. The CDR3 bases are TGTGCCAGCAGCCTGAGGACAGGGAGGACTGAAGCTTTCTTT.

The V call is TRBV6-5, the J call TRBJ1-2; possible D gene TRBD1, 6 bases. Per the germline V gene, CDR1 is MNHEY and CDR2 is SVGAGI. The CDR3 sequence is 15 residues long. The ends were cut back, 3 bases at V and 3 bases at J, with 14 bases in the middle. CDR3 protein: CASSYRGVWDYGYTF. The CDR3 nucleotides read TGTGCCAGCAGTTATAGGGGGGTGTGGGACTATGGCTACACCTTC.

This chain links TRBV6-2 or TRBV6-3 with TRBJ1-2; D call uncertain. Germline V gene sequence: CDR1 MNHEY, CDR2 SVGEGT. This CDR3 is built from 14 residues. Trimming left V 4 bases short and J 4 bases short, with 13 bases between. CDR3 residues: CASSWPDTRYGYTF. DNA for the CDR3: TGTGCCAGCAGTTGGCCCGACACCCGCTATGGCTACACCTTC.

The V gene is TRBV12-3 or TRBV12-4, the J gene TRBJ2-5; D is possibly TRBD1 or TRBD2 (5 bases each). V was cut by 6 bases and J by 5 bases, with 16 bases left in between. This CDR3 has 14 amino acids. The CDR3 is CASSRVAWGETQYF. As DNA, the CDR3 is TGTGCCAGCAGCCGAGTCGCCTGGGGGGAGACCCAGTACTTC.